The clone carrying this TCR beta chain came up many times. Its antigen remains unidentified. The CDR3 consists of 14 residues. CDR1 and CDR2 (germline): SGHAT, FQDESV (reference sequence). Trimming cost V 8 bases and J 0 bases, with 13 bases left between them. This record comes from a study of CD8+CD57+ T cells in acquired aplastic anemia. For the study at large: An average of roughly 2.9 ug of DNA was obtained from sorted CD4+ and CD8+ cells. The average read count for CD4+ cells in healthy donors was around 10 million. Study conclusions and caveats: Patients and controls shared over 25 CD8+ CDR3 sequences, which appeared highly expressed in patients and within their immunodominant clones. CD8+ Simpson's diversity in patients was not significantly different from that in controls.

Genomic DNA constituted the template upon which TCR beta VDJ and CDR3 profiling was performed. TCRdb passed the reads through MiXCR, listing each CDR3 protein once. This repertoire shows 60,000 to 75,000 distinct CDR3 sequences, around 55% found once; its top ten account for around 2.3%. The sequencing input was sorted CD4+, CD8+, or CD8+CD57+ T cells (not recorded which) from PBMCs. The source is a human donor in good health, serving as a control. The V gene is TRBV11-1, the J gene TRBJ1-1, with D possibly matching TRBD1 (6 bases). CDR3 sequence (DNA): TGTGCCAGCGCCTGGACAGTCATGAACACTGAAGCTTTCTTT. Residues: CASAWTVMNTEAFF.